This T cell receptor beta chain was captured in a study of shared clonotypes between healthy human individuals. Study information: Three men and two women, aged 18 to 49, were donors.

This clone came up many times. The CDR3 extends over 12 amino acids. Germline-derived CDR1 and CDR2 are SNHLY and FYNNEI. Trimming shortened V by 6 bases and J by 2 bases, and 8 bases separated the two germline ends. At deep level, the assay was performed. The protocol was immunoSEQ multiplex PCR, while the TCRdb copy is restricted to in-frame clones and leaves out a portion. The table has over 95,000 clones, roughly half seen once. About 84 million PBMCs supplied genomic DNA for unsorted samples. Sequencing was carried out using PBMCs. The chain carries TRBV2 and TRBJ2-7, with D hard to call. The clonotype comes from a woman aged 40 to 50 in good health. Some clones in this sample may be carry-over from other donors' samples. The DNA for the CDR3 is TGTGCCAGCAGGGCAGATACCTACGAGCAGTACTTC. It translates to CASRADTYEQYF.